Shown below are 8 T cell receptor beta chains from a single sample sequenced in a study of blood T cell repertoires in COVID-19 (dated by TCRdb to between 2020 and 2021). Libraries were built with the immunoSEQ multiplex PCR assay. This is the immuneACCESS table as TCRdb keeps it, with only in-frame sequences that have V and J called. A part of the clones is gone; compared with another copy, unresolved V genes explain less than half, and the rest is unexplained. Across this sample there are 35,000 to 45,000 clones, with more than 70% seen only once. The ten top clones hold about 2.4% of the sample. The sample was peripheral blood. These receptors were taken from a human donor in a cohort sampled during active COVID-19.

The chain carries TRBV10-3 and TRBJ1-5; D is possibly TRBD1 (5 bases). The V gene's germline CDR1 is ENHRY and CDR2 SYGVKD. The CDR3 is made up of 13 amino acids. V lost 8 bases to trimming and J lost 3 bases, with 11 bases between them. The CDR3: CAIAGQINQPQHF. CDR3 in DNA: TGTGCCATCGCGGGGCAGATCAATCAGCCCCAGCATTTT.

The chain uses TRBV4-2 and TRBJ2-2; TRBD1 agrees at 7 bases. Trimming took 0 bases from V and 5 from J; bases not matched to a gene: 6. CDR3 length equals 16 residues. The germline V gene has CDR1 LGHNA and CDR2 YNFKEQ. DNA for the CDR3: TGTGCCAGCAGCCAAGATCTGGGCAGGGGGACCGGGGAGCTGTTTTTT. Translated: CASSQDLGRGTGELFF.

The V and J genes are TRBV6-5 and TRBJ1-2; 7 nucleotides agree with TRBD1. Germline V gives CDR1 MNHEY, CDR2 SVGAGI. The CDR3 spans 12 residues. V shed 2 bases, J shed 7 bases, and the junction held 1 base outside the gene matches. The CDR3 protein is CASSYRGLGYTF. CDR3 sequence (DNA): TGTGCCAGCAGTTACAGGGGGCTTGGCTACACCTTC.

For this clone: One end of the junction does not line up with germline, which may come from a read error. The V and J genes are TRBV30 and TRBJ1-5; D possibly corresponds to TRBD1 (5 bases). The CDR3 runs to 12 residues. Germline V gene lookup returns CDR1 GTSNPN and CDR2 SVGIG (reference sequence). CDR3 DNA sequence: TGTGCCTGGAGTGTTTCAGGGCCTCCCCGGCATTTT. It translates to CAWSVSGPPRHF.

The sample holds a few counts of this clone. The V call is TRBV5-6, the J call TRBJ2-7; possible D gene TRBD2, 5 bases. The V and J ends lost 3 bases and 1 base respectively, with 11 bases between them. The germline V gene encodes CDR1 SGHDT and CDR2 YYEEEE. The CDR3 has 14 residues. CDR3 amino acids: CASSYPGYSYEQYF. The CDR3 bases are TGTGCCAGCAGCTATCCGGGATATTCCTACGAGCAGTACTTC.

This chain uses TRBV7-9 with TRBJ1-1; TRBD1 aligns across 8 bases. In germline, CDR1 is SEHNR, CDR2 FQNEAQ (reference sequence). The CDR3 has 15 amino acids. V dropped 1 base and J dropped 6; count of bases not matched to a gene: 7. As DNA, the CDR3 is TGTGCCAGCAGCTTAGTCGCAGGGGGCTTGTCTGAAGCTTTCTTT. This codes for CASSLVAGGLSEAFF.

This chain uses TRBV7-8 with TRBJ2-5, with TRBD2 matching over 12 bases. The CDR3 spans 16 residues. V lost 4 bases to trimming and J lost 5 bases; unmatched junction nucleotides: 8. Germline V CDR1 and CDR2: SGHVS, FQNEAQ. The CDR3 here is CASSSLAGGPLETQYF. DNA for the CDR3: TGTGCCAGCAGCTCTCTAGCGGGGGGGCCCCTGGAGACCCAGTACTTC. Drawing the rest from reference TRBV7-8 and TRBJ2-5, the complete variable domain is GAGVSQSPRYKVAKRGQDVALRCDPISGHVSLFWYQQALGQGPEFLTYFQNEAQLDKSGLPSDRFFAERPEGSVSTLKIQRTQQEDSAVYLCASSSLAGGPLETQYFGPGTRLLVL.

The chain carries TRBV19 and TRBJ1-1, with a weak D call TRBD1 (5 bases). V lost 1 base and J 4 bases, leaving 7 bases between the germline ends. The CDR3 length is 13 residues. Germline CDR1 reads LNHDA; CDR2 reads SQIVND (reference sequence). As DNA, the CDR3 is TGTGCCAGTAGTATAGGGCAGGGCACTGAAGCTTTCTTT. The encoded protein is CASSIGQGTEAFF.